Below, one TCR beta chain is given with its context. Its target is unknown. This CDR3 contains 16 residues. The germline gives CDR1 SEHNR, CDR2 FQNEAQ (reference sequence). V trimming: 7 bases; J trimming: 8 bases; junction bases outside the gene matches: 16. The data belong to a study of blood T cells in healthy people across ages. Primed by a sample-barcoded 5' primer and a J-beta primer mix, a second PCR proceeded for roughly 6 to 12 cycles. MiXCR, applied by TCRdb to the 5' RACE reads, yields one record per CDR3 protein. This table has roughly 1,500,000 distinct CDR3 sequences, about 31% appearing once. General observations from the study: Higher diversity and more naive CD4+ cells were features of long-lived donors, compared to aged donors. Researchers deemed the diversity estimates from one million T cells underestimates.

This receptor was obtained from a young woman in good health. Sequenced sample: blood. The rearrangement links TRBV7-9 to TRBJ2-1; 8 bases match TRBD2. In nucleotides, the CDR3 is TGTGCCAGCAAGACGTGGGAAGCGGGGGCTCGGGATGAGCAGTTCTTC. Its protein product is CASKTWEAGARDEQFF.